This T cell receptor (beta chain) was documented in a study of cytomegalovirus exposure and HLA in healthy donors. This clone was seen a few times. PCR involved 60 Vbeta and 13 Jbeta primers. The repertoire was sequenced with immunoSEQ multiplex PCR; TCRdb's copy has only in-frame clones and lacks some. This sample yields 200,000 or so clones, of which almost 85% are seen a single time; about 0.26% belongs to the top ten. The CDR3 loop spans 15 amino acids. Germline CDR1 is LGHNA and CDR2 is YNFKEQ. Trimming removed 1 base at V and 15 bases at J, with 21 bases between. Sequenced material: PBMCs. The sequence was obtained from a boy aged 10-17 years in good health and CMV-seronegative. The rearrangement joins TRBV4-2 to TRBJ1-4, with D maybe TRBD1 (6 bases). This chain's CDR3 is CASSQVRNREGSLFF. CDR3 sequence (DNA): TGTGCCAGCAGCCAAGTGAGGAACAGGGAAGGGAGCTTGTTTTTT.